This section outlines one TCR beta chain sequence together with its context. Antigen specificity is unknown. The sample is drawn from a study of post-analysis software for immune sequencing data. Study overall: Recorded disease courses covered relapsing-remitting, secondary progressive and progressive-relapsing multiple sclerosis. Some patients had no subtype annotation. Notes on the study in general: Relative to controls, patients with multiple sclerosis showed significantly lower normalized Chao1 diversity. Elevated frequency relative to controls characterized about 5 TRBV segments in patients, TRBV5-6, TRBV5-1 and TRBV20-1 among them. Batch-matched samples strongly co-clustered by F measure.

Unique molecular identifiers were present in the TCR beta cDNA libraries. MiXCR, applied by TCRdb to the PCR reads, yields one record per CDR3 protein. Seen here are a few hundred thousand distinct CDR3 sequences, 34% observed once, and the top ten hold 4.5% to 7.5%. The CDR3 totals 12 residues. CDR1 is SEHNR and CDR2 is FQNEAQ in the germline V gene (reference sequence). The V end was cut by 3 bases, the J end by 7 bases, with 8 bases between. The receptor was derived from a girl aged 2-17 years with multiple sclerosis. This chain links TRBV7-9 with TRBJ2-3; perhaps TRBD1 as D (5 bases). Material for sequencing was blood. The CDR3 protein is CASSLTAYTQYF. DNA of the CDR3: TGTGCCAGCAGCTTGACAGCCTATACGCAGTATTTT.